This T cell receptor beta chain derives from a study of T cell responses to AZD1222 COVID-19 vaccine. Findings and limits, study-wide: Just a handful of people given AZD1222 tested seropositive at baseline. The study found Spike-specific TCR breadth and depth rose after two AZD1222 doses.

About this clone itself: Its antigen is unknown.

Assay: immunoSEQ multiplex PCR; the TCRdb copy retains only in-frame clones and omits some. The repertoire consists of roughly 100,000 clones, with 70% to 90% occurring once and the leading ten covering 18%. Germline V gives CDR1 LGHDT, CDR2 YNNKEL (reference sequence). V was pared by 3 bases and J by 5 bases, with 23 bases of the junction left unmatched. This CDR3 contains 20 residues. This TCR was sampled from an adult in good health. The sample consisted of peripheral blood, taken on day 0 of AZD1222 vaccination. The V call is TRBV3-1 (or the pseudogene TRBV3-2), the J call TRBJ2-5; 8 bases are a match to TRBD2. The CDR3 is CASSHRRGDTRHLWGETQYF. The DNA for the CDR3 is TGTGCCAGCAGCCATCGGCGGGGGGATACTCGCCACCTGTGGGGGGAGACCCAGTACTTC.